This entry concerns a single TCR beta chain. Its specific antigen is unknown. A read error may produce the germline difference seen at one junction end. The data are from a study of blood T cell repertoires in COVID-19 (dated by TCRdb to the early 2020s). Study-wide context: Samples covering the acute and convalescent phases of COVID-19 were provided by collaborators in the United States, Italy and Spain. The material from the prospective study consisted of cDNA or gDNA derived from T cells, B-cell-depleted T cells, or PBMCs. Subjects who had been exposed to COVID-19, were actively infected with it, or had recovered from it provided the deeply sampled blood TCRbeta repertoires that made up the dataset. The repertoires were made available in a free public database intended to serve as a resource for research on the immune response to SARS-CoV-2. The samples were drawn from two sources: the first 160 participants of the ongoing ImmuneRACE study, and fewer than 1,500 subjects contributed by 6 global collaborators. A de-identified subject ID, COVID-19 status, age in years and sex were almost always included in the sample metadata. HLA class I and class II types, where available, came from metadata supplied by the sample provider rather than from assay-based typing. Study-wide findings and limitations: The amount of clinical and demographic metadata varied by source and participant and was provided uncurated.

Looking up the germline V gene yields CDR1 SGHRS and CDR2 YFSETQ. The CDR3 starts with the cysteine, ends with the phenylalanine, and has 15 residues. The sequence is cut down to CDR3 DNA, 45 bases in frame from base 1. TCRbeta CDR3 regions were amplified from genomic DNA by means of the immunoSEQ Assay, a bias-controlled multiplex PCR. The authors processed their data as follows. The number of nucleated cells in each sample was estimated by amplification of reference gene primers within the assay. Sequence reads were collapsed and filtered to measure the absolute abundance of every unique TCRbeta CDR3 rearrangement. Productive Simpson clonality was computed per sample as the square root of Simpson's diversity index over productive rearrangements. Imported from immuneACCESS, the table was reduced by TCRdb to in-frame sequences with V and J called. These copies leave out some clones; in studies compared against another copy, an unresolved V gene accounts for under half, and the cause of the remainder is not known. V, J and clone size were drawn from that table, and D and trimming were deduced from the DNA. This sample lists approximately 350,000 clones; roughly 90% were detected once. The ten largest clonotypes hold 0.95% to 1.5% of the sample.

Collaborating institutions collected whole blood in K2EDTA tubes following their own protocols. Collaborator samples were shipped for TCRbeta analysis as frozen whole blood, isolated PBMCs, or DNA extracted from either sample type. This receptor chain uses TRBV5-1 and TRBJ1-1; the D gene remains uncertain. The source of this sequence is a man between 40 and 49 years old with acute or convalescent COVID-19. Sequencing was performed on peripheral blood. The sequenced DNA: TGCGCCAGCAGATTGGCGCCGGGATTGAACACTGAAGCTTTCTTT. Its translation reads: CASRLAPGLNTEAFF.